This T cell receptor beta chain appears in the sequencing data of a study of blood T cell repertoires in COVID-19. Whole-study context: COVID-19 samples collected from the United States, Italy and Spain covered acute and convalescent phases. T cells, B-cell-depleted T cells, or PBMCs provided the cDNA or gDNA that served as material.

Per the study methods: From reference gene primer amplification, estimates of nucleated cell counts were derived. The repertoire was sequenced with immunoSEQ multiplex PCR; TCRdb's copy has only in-frame clones and lacks some. For V, J and clone size, that table is used; D and trimming come from the DNA. The repertoire includes about 250,000 clones, about 89% of them detected once, and roughly 0.8% sits in the top ten. Trimming cost V 3 bases and J 3 bases, with 8 bases left between them. This CDR3 has 13 amino acids. CDR1 and CDR2 from the germline V gene are SQVTM and ANQGSEA. The chain joins TRBV29-1 to TRBJ1-4; D is unclear. Sequencing was performed on peripheral blood. This clonotype was sampled from a man aged 30 to 39 with acute or convalescent COVID-19. This CDR3 is CSVEWRANEKLFF. The CDR3 nucleotides read TGCAGCGTTGAGTGGAGGGCTAATGAAAAACTGTTTTTT.